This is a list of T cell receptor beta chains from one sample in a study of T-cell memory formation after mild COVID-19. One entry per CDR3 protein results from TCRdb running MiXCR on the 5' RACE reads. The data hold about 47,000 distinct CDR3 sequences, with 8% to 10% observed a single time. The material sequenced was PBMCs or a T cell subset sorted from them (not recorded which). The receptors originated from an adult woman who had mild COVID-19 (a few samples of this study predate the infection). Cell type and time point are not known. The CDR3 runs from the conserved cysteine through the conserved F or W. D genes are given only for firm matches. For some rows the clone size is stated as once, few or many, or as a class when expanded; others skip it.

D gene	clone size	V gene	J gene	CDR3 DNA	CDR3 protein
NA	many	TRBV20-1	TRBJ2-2	TGCAGTGCTAGAGGTCTCGGACTCAACACCGGGGAGCTGTTTTTT	CSARGLGLNTGELFF
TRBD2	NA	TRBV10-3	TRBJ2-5	TGTGCCATCAGTGAGTCGACGGGAGCGGGGGACGGGGAGACCCAGTACTTC	CAISESTGAGDGETQYF
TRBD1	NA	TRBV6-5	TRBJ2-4	TGTGCCAGCAGTTCCGGCGGACAGGGGGGCGACATTCAGTACTTC	CASSSGGQGGDIQYF
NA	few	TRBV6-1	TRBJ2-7	TGTGCCAGCAGTGAAGGGGGGAGTGTCGCCTACGAGCAGTACTTC	CASSEGGSVAYEQYF
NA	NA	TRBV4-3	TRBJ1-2	TGCGCCAGCAGCCAAGATCGAGGGGGGCAGCGCGGCTACACCTTC	CASSQDRGGQRGYTF
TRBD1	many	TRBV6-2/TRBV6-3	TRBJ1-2	TGTGCCAGCAGTCCGACAGGGGCGCGAGGCTACACCTTC	CASSPTGARGYTF
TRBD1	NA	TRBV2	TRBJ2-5	TGTGCCAGCGAACAGGGGATACAAGAGACCCAGTACTTC	CASEQGIQETQYF
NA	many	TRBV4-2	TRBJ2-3	TGTGCCAGCAGCCCCCGAGGAGCAGATACGCAGTATTTT	CASSPRGADTQYF
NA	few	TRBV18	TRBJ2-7	TGTGCCAGCTCACCGCAGGGGAGTGGCTACGAGCAGTACTTC	CASSPQGSGYEQYF
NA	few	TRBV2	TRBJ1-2	TGTGCCAGCAGTGGACAGGTCTATGGCTACACCTTC	CASSGQVYGYTF
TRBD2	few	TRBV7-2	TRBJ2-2	TGTGCCAGCAGCCCCAACGGGGGGGCCAACACCGGGGAGCTGTTTTTT	CASSPNGGANTGELFF
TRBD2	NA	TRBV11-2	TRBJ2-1	TGTGCCAGCAGCTTAGAAGGACTAGCGGGAGTAAGTGCGTTCTTC	CASSLEGLAGVSAFF
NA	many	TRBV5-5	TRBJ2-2	TGTGCCAGCAGCTTCTCTATCACCGGGGAGCTGTTTTTT	CASSFSITGELFF
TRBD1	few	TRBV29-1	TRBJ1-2	TGCAGCGTGCCGGACAGGGGCCTGAACTATGGCTACACCTTC	CSVPDRGLNYGYTF
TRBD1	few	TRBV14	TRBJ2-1	TGTGCCAGCAATCCAATATGGGACAGGGGGCACAATGAGCAGTTCTTC	CASNPIWDRGHNEQFF
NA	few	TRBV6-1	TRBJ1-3	TGTGCCAGCAGTGAAGGGGCTAGCTCTGGAAACACCATATATTTT	CASSEGASSGNTIYF
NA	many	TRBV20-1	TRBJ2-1	TGCAGTGCTAGTGGCCACCAAGACTACAATGAGCAGTTCTTC	CSASGHQDYNEQFF
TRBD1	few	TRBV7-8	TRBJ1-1	TGTGCCAGCAGCCCCCAGACAGGGGTGAACACTGAAGCTTTCTTT	CASSPQTGVNTEAFF
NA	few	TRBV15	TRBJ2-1	TGTGCCACCAGCAGAGAAAGGGGACCATCCTATGAGCAGTTCTTC	CATSRERGPSYEQFF
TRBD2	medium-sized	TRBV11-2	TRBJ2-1	TGTGCCAGCAGCTTGGGACTAGCAGACTACAATGAGCAGTTCTTC	CASSLGLADYNEQFF
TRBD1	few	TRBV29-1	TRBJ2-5	TGCAGCGTTGAATCCCAGGGGGCCGTAGAGACCCAGTACTTC	CSVESQGAVETQYF
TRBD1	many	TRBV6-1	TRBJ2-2	TGTGCCAGCAGCGGGACAGGGGTGATAAGGTCCGGGGAGCTGTTTTTT	CASSGTGVIRSGELFF
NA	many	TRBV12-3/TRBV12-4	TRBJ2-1	TGTGCCAGCAGTTTGAGGAGGTCCGTGGATGAGCAGTTCTTC	CASSLRRSVDEQFF
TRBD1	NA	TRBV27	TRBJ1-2	TGTGCCAGCAGCGCTAGGAGGGACAGGGCAACAAGTGGCTACACCTTC	CASSARRDRATSGYTF